This T cell receptor (beta chain) was recorded in a study of shared clonotypes between healthy human individuals (dated by TCRdb to about 2020). Background on the whole study: The cohort included three men and a couple of women between 18 and 49 years of age. For each donor, CD4 naive and CD4 memory were each given three plates, CD8 naive was given two plates, and CD8 memory was given one plate. To estimate repertoire size and how much clonotype sharing occurs between individuals, the study deeply sequenced the blood TCR repertoires of about 5 healthy adults. To increase sequencing depth and limit assay-specific biases, different laboratories used diverse techniques to prepare libraries and sequence TCR repertoires. Between about 0.85 and 9.5 billion PBMCs per donor were obtained by leukapheresis. The study at large found these results: Pairwise subsampling indicated that sequencing depth was expected to affect the degree of clonotype sharing among donors. Incomplete sequencing was indicated by rarefaction of sorted-subset datasets, despite the large sequencing depth. Compared with non-shared clonotypes, clonotypes shared by all four sorted-subset donors had higher generation probabilities. Naive subsets generally had larger estimated clonotype richness than memory subsets. Approximately 4.8% of naive CD4, 3.5% of naive CD8, about 2.1% of memory CD4, and 0.4% of memory CD8 clonotypes were shared across several donors. The small number of donors limited the genetic and exposure-history diversity represented. Only blood was sampled, and tissue TCR repertoires likely differ from those in blood.

The germline V end is reduced by 0 bases and the J end by 4 bases; junction bases left unmatched: 14. The CDR3 sequence holds 18 residues, the cysteine and phenylalanine included. Just the 54-base CDR3 DNA is kept, in frame starting at base 1. Based on the germline V gene, the CDR1 and CDR2 sequences are SGHRS and YFSETQ. CD8 naive samples consisted of CD45RO-negative cells that were positively selected for CCR7, yielding a CD45RA+CCR7+ population without TemRA cells. Healthy HIV-negative adults with no recently reported acute infections or vaccinations were included as donors. Every donor was a Caucasian adult residing in Nashville, Tennessee, USA. Blood was collected by leukapheresis, and PBMCs were isolated by Ficoll-Histopaque density gradient centrifugation and then cryopreserved in liquid nitrogen vapor phase. Purity and quantity of every magnetically sorted T cell population were checked by analytical flow cytometry. Each sorted fraction had its genomic DNA isolated and then quantified by UV absorbance on a Nanodrop 2000c.

Using the deep immunoSEQ assay, TCR CDR3 regions were amplified from genomic DNA by multiplex PCR. For each cell subset, the extracted genomic DNA was distributed evenly across all wells of several immunoSEQ 96-well plates, and each plate served as one replicate. Each replicate PCR for sorted subsets received approximately 200 ng genomic DNA, equal to about 30,000 T cell genomes. Purified libraries were measured with a Qubit 3.0 fluorometer, size-checked on a Bioanalyzer 2100, and measured again with the KAPA Library Quantification kit. Each immunoSEQ 96-well plate was sequenced on its own single-read 150-cycle Illumina NextSeq 550 flow cell. As for how the authors treated the data: Because the immunoSEQ output held only junctional sequences and lacked quality scores, the filtering could not match the filtering applied to full-length reads. To assign V/J genes and CDR3, sequences were annotated against IMGT germline references using PyIR, a Python wrapper for IgBLAST v1.9. Reads were filtered out if the reads had weak V/J assignments (E-value above 1e-6), no CDR3, stop codons, out-of-frame junctions, or ambiguous translated residues. V3J clonotypes were defined as sequences sharing the same inferred V gene, J gene, and CDR3 amino acid sequence. To compute the percentage overlap between repertoires, the number of shared unique clonotypes was divided by the size of the smaller repertoire. Three approaches were used to assess repertoire richness: RTK rarefaction, the Chao1 estimator, and Recon v2.1 estimates of unobserved clonotypes. Generation probabilities were computed with OLGA for all TCRbeta clonotypes obtained by the gDNA method from several donors. As stored in TCRdb, this immuneACCESS dataset retains in-frame rearrangements with V and J assigned. A fraction of the clones does not appear; measured against another copy, unresolved V genes explain less than half of the discrepancy, and the remainder lacks a known reason. The DNA gave D and trimming, while V, J and clone size come from that table. This sample gives 550,000 to 650,000 clones in total; 90% to 97% of them show up just once. About 0.12% of the sample lies in the top ten.

Turning to this clone: Its antigen target is currently unknown. No clone much larger than this one lies a single base away; base qualities are absent.

Sequencing input: naive CD8+ T cells sorted from blood. The meaning of the sample's cell subset or site label: CD45RA+CCR7+. This sequence was found in a woman in her twenties or thirties in good health. Recombination joined TRBV5-1 with TRBJ2-3; 7 bases in the junction line up with TRBD2. In nucleotides, the sequence is TGCGCCAGCAGCTTGGGCCTAGCGGTTCGCACACGCGCAGATACGCAGTATTTT. Its amino acids are CASSLGLAVRTRADTQYF.